The rows below give T cell receptor beta chains drawn from one sample of a study of T cells after posttransplantation cyclophosphamide. The data were produced by immunoSEQ multiplex PCR, yet TCRdb's version contains in-frame clones alone and is incomplete. The sample has tens of thousands of clones, approximately 73% seen once. Input material: memory CD4+ T cells sorted from PBMCs. The origin of the receptors is a woman aged 55-70 years in good health, CMV-negative, and a related stem cell transplant donor. The CDR3 runs from the conserved cysteine through the conserved F or W. The D gene is left open where the match is weak. Rows give clone size only sometimes, using once, few, many, or a class for an expanded clone.

15,-,TRBJ2-7,TRBV30,-,TGTGCCTGGAGTGTACGATCCGGACTAAGTGCCGAGCAGTACTTC,CAWSVRSGLSAEQYF
16,TRBD1,TRBJ2-2,TRBV28,-,TGTGCCAGCAGTCGGGACAGGGCGGTACGCACCGGGGAGCTGTTTTTT,CASSRDRAVRTGELFF
13,TRBD1,TRBJ2-7,TRBV6-6,-,TGTGCCAGCAGTTACGACAGGGGCTACGAGCAGTACTTC,CASSYDRGYEQYF
16,TRBD2,TRBJ2-1,TRBV7-2,-,TGTGCCAGCAGTCTAAGGACTAGCGGGATTGTTAATGAGCAGTTCTTC,CASSLRTSGIVNEQFF
12,-,TRBJ2-7,TRBV28,-,TGTGCCAGCAGTTCAGGGTACTACGAGCAGTACTTC,CASSSGYYEQYF
14,TRBD2,TRBJ2-7,TRBV19,-,TGTGCCAGTAGTAAGGCGGGAGTACTCTACGAGCAGTACTTC,CASSKAGVLYEQYF
18,TRBD2,TRBJ2-1,TRBV7-9,-,TGTGCCAGCAGCACCACTCGACCGGGACTAGCGGGGGCCTATGAGCAGTTCTTC,CASSTTRPGLAGAYEQFF
15,-,TRBJ2-2,TRBV7-9,-,TGTGCCAGCAGTCCAAGGCGCGGGGTCCCCGGGGAGCTGTTTTTT,CASSPRRGVPGELFF
13,-,TRBJ2-7,TRBV28,-,TGTGCCAGCATAGGCCCAGAGGGCTACGAGCAGTACTTC,CASIGPEGYEQYF
14,-,TRBJ2-3,TRBV27,-,TGTGCCCCCCCCAGGGGAAACTTCACAGATACGCAGTATTTT,CAPPRGNFTDTQYF
14,-,TRBJ1-5,TRBV28,-,TGTGCCAGCAGTTTAGAGCAGGGAAATCAGCCCCAGCATTTT,CASSLEQGNQPQHF
12,-,TRBJ1-2,TRBV10-3,-,TGTGCCATCAGTGGAAGTAGTTATGGCTACACCTTC,CAISGSSYGYTF
12,-,TRBJ2-7,TRBV15,-,TGTGCCACCAGCAGAGATCAGGACGAGCAGTACTTC,CATSRDQDEQYF
14,TRBD1,TRBJ1-1,TRBV7-3,-,TGTGCCAGCAGCTTAAGACCAGGGGGGACTGAAGCTTTCTTT,CASSLRPGGTEAFF
15,TRBD1,TRBJ1-2,TRBV2,-,TGTGCCAGCATCCTATCCCGGGACAGGAACTATGGCTACACCTTC,CASILSRDRNYGYTF
13,-,TRBJ1-5,TRBV2,-,TGTGCCAGCAGCAGGGGAGAAGGTCAGCCCCAGCATTTT,CASSRGEGQPQHF
16,-,TRBJ1-5,TRBV7-2,-,TGTGCCAGCAGCTTAGTTGGGGTTAGGGGGAATCAGCCCCAGCATTTT,CASSLVGVRGNQPQHF
13,-,TRBJ2-7,TRBV7-9,-,TGTGCCAGCAGCCCGGGACTCCGCTACGAGCAGTACTTC,CASSPGLRYEQYF
15,-,TRBJ1-5,TRBV4-1,-,TGCGCCAGCAGCCAAGAGGCAGGGGTGAATCAGCCCCAGCATTTT,CASSQEAGVNQPQHF
16,-,TRBJ1-5,TRBV27,once,TGTGCCAGCAGTTTATTGGGGAGCCTTAGCAATCAGCCCCAGCATTTT,CASSLLGSLSNQPQHF
17,TRBD2,TRBJ2-5,TRBV2,once,TGTGCCAGCGCCCGGTCGGCGGGGGGGCTTGTCCAAGAGACCCAGTACTTC,CASARSAGGLVQETQYF
12,-,TRBJ2-3,TRBV7-2,-,TGTGCCAGCAGCTTTCGGTCAGATACGCAGTATTTT,CASSFRSDTQYF
12,-,TRBJ2-1,TRBV7-8,-,TGTGCCAGCAGCTTAGACCGGGTTGAACAGTTCTTC,CASSLDRVEQFF
17,TRBD2,TRBJ2-5,TRBV4-1,-,TGCGCCAGCAGCCAAGAGAGGAGACGGGGGGACGCAGAGACCCAGTACTTC,CASSQERRRGDAETQYF
13,TRBD1,TRBJ1-2,TRBV5-4,-,TGTGCCAGCAGGGGACAGTTCAACTATGGCTACACCTTC,CASRGQFNYGYTF
20,TRBD1,TRBJ2-7,TRBV18,-,TGTGCCAGCTCACTGAGCTACCGGGACAGCCGATCCGCTGGAGTACGCGAGCAGTACTTC,CASSLSYRDSRSAGVREQYF
15,TRBD1,TRBJ2-1,TRBV27,-,TGTGCCAGCAGTTTAGGGACAGTATGGTACAATGAGCAGTTCTTC,CASSLGTVWYNEQFF
16,-,TRBJ2-4,TRBV28,-,TGTGCCAGCAGTTTTGCAGGGGTTGCGGCCAAAAACATTCAGTACTTC,CASSFAGVAAKNIQYF
16,TRBD2,TRBJ2-7,TRBV5-1,-,TGCGCCAGCGAAAAAAAACCGGGACTAGCGGGTGGCGAGCAGTACTTC,CASEKKPGLAGGEQYF
13,-,TRBJ2-1,TRBV5-3,-,TGTGCCAGAAGCTTGCCCCCTAGCAATGAGCAGTTCTTC,CARSLPPSNEQFF
15,-,TRBJ2-1,TRBV6-1,-,TGTGCCATCTTCACACGGGGGAGCTCCTACAATGAGCAGTTCTTC,CAIFTRGSSYNEQFF
15,TRBD1,TRBJ1-1,TRBV9,once,TGTGCCAGCAGCGTAGAGGCAGGGGGGTATACTGAAGCTTTCTTT,CASSVEAGGYTEAFF
15,-,TRBJ1-3,TRBV6-5,-,TGTGCCAGCAGTTACTCGGACCGTCGGCGGGACACCATATATTTT,CASSYSDRRRDTIYF
16,TRBD1,TRBJ2-3,TRBV27,-,TGTGCCAGCAGTCCCCACCCCAGGGGGAGCACAGATACGCAGTATTTT,CASSPHPRGSTDTQYF
16,-,TRBJ1-1,TRBV21-1,-,TGTGCCAGCAGCAAGGGACAGGGGGCCAGGAACACTGAAGCTTTCTTT,CASSKGQGARNTEAFF
13,TRBD1,TRBJ2-7,TRBV19,-,TGTGCCAGTAGTAAGGGACAGCCCTACGAGCAGTACTTC,CASSKGQPYEQYF
14,-,TRBJ2-7,TRBV4-3,-,TGCGCCAGCAGCTCCTGGCCGAGGGCGCACGAGCAGTACTTC,CASSSWPRAHEQYF
12,-,TRBJ2-7,TRBV7-2,-,TGTGCCAGCAGCCTCAGCTCCTACGAGCAGTACTTC,CASSLSSYEQYF
14,-,TRBJ2-2,TRBV2,-,TGTGCCAGCAGTGAGACTAGGGGAACCGGGGAGCTGTTTTTT,CASSETRGTGELFF
14,-,TRBJ2-3,TRBV28,-,TGTGCCAGCAGTTCCGGGACTTACACAGATACGCAGTATTTT,CASSSGTYTDTQYF